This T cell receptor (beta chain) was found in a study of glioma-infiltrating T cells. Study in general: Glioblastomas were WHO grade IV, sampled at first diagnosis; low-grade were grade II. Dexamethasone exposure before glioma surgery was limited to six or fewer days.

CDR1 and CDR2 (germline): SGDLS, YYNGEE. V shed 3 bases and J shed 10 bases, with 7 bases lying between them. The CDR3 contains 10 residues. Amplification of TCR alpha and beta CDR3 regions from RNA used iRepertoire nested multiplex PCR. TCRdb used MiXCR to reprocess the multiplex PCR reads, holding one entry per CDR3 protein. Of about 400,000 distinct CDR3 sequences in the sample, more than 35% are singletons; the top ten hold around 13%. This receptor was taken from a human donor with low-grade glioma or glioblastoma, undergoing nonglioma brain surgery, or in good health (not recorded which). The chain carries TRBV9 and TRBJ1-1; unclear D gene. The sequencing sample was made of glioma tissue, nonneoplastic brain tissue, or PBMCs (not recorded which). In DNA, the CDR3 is TGTGCCAGCAGCGGAGAGGCAGCTTTCTTT. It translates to CASSGEAAFF.